This T cell receptor beta chain was recovered during a study of blood T cell repertoires in COVID-19. Trimming shortened V by 6 bases and J by 1 base, and 13 bases separated the two germline ends. The germline V gene encodes CDR1 LGHNA and CDR2 YSLEER. This CDR3 has 14 residues. Participants, about 18 to 95 years old, spanned about two dozen US areas. As originally analysed: The authors estimated nucleated cell counts from reference gene primer amplification. Some clones are missing from TCRdb's copy, which holds only in-frame ones; the method was immunoSEQ multiplex PCR. V, J and clone size derive from that table, while D and trimming were established from the DNA sequence. The sample carries roughly 520,000 clones, 88% recorded once.

The sample was PBMCs or T cells enriched from blood (not recorded which). The chain links TRBV4-3 to TRBJ2-7, with D perhaps TRBD2 (6 bases). The TCR sequence derives from a middle-aged woman who had recovered from COVID-19. The CDR3 bases are TGCGCCAGCAGGCCGGGACTGCCGTCCTACGAGCAGTACTTC. Translating it yields CASRPGLPSYEQYF.